Shown below are 28 T cell receptor beta chains from a single sample sequenced in a study of CD8 T cells in Susac syndrome. Random-hexamer reverse transcription was applied to about 0.5 to 1 ug RNA. Using its own MiXCR run on the immunoSEQ multiplex PCR reads, TCRdb lists one record per CDR3 protein. The sample lists some 120,000 distinct CDR3 sequences, about 95% occurring once. The sequenced sample consisted of CD4+ T cells from PBMCs. The receptors come from a human donor in good health.

V usage is TRBV7-2 and J usage is TRBJ2-5, with TRBD2 matching 11 bases. This CDR3 spans 17 amino acids. V lost 4 bases and J lost 3; bases outside the gene matches: 10. Looked up from germline, CDR1 is SGHTA and CDR2 is FQGNSA. CDR3 coding DNA: TGTGCCAGCAGCTCCCAAGGACTAGCGGGTGGGGAAGAGACCCAGTACTTC. It encodes CASSSQGLAGGEETQYF.

The V and J genes are TRBV5-1 and TRBJ1-4, with 8 positions matching TRBD1. The V gene's germline CDR1 is SGHRS and CDR2 YFSETQ. V dropped 0 bases and J dropped 5; count of bases not matched to a gene: 6. CDR3 size: 16 residues. Here the CDR3 DNA reads TGCGCCAGCAGCTTGGGTTCGGGACAGGCAAATGAAAAACTGTTTTTT. Translated, it gives CASSLGSGQANEKLFF.

The rearrangement joins TRBV2 to TRBJ2-1; the D gene is possibly TRBD2 (7 bases). CDR1 is SNHLY and CDR2 is FYNNEI in the germline V gene. The V gene lost 8 bases and the J gene lost 2 bases, with 13 bases spanning the gap. The CDR3 is 14 amino acids. CDR3 region: CASGGAYPYNEQFF. For the CDR3, the DNA is TGTGCCAGCGGGGGGGCTTACCCCTACAATGAGCAGTTCTTC.

CDR3 loop: CASSQETSGYYNEQFF. In DNA form, the CDR3 reads TGCGCCAGCAGCCAAGAAACTAGCGGATACTACAATGAGCAGTTCTTC. The chain uses TRBV4-1 and TRBJ2-1; 8 bases fit TRBD2. The CDR3 is made up of 16 amino acids. The junction had 4 bases not matched to a gene; V was cut back by 0 bases and J by 3 bases. Germline V gene lookup returns CDR1 MGHRA and CDR2 YSYEKL.

The CDR3, as DNA: TGTGCCAGCAGGGACAGGGGTGCCCAGCCCCAGCATTTT. Encoded protein: CASRDRGAQPQHF. V usage is TRBV6-1 and J usage is TRBJ1-5; TRBD1 matches at 9 bases. The CDR3 is 13 residues long. From germline, CDR1 is MNHNS and CDR2 SASEGT. V was pared by 6 bases and J by 7 bases, with 4 bases of the junction left unmatched.

J is TRBJ2-5 and V is TRBV3-1; D is unresolved. V lost 3 bases and J 3 bases, leaving 11 bases between the germline ends. The CDR3 extends over 14 amino acids. Germline CDR1 LGHDT, CDR2 YNNKEL (reference sequence). The CDR3: CASSQGPNKETQYF. The CDR3 DNA reads TGTGCCAGCAGCCAGGGTCCAAACAAAGAGACCCAGTACTTC.

The gene calls are TRBV12-3 or TRBV12-4 and TRBJ2-3, with 10 positions matching TRBD2. J was trimmed by 4 bases and V by 3 bases; bases with no gene match: 4. The CDR3 runs 15 residues. In nucleotides, the CDR3 is TGTGCCAGCAGTTTCCCAGCGGGAGGGGCAGATACGCAGTATTTT. Residues: CASSFPAGGADTQYF.

The chain couples TRBV9 to TRBJ2-1, with 8 bases identical to TRBD2. The germline V gene has CDR1 SGDLS and CDR2 YYNGEE. Germline trimming cut 4 bases from V and 9 bases from J; bases unmatched to any gene: 12. The CDR3 contains 15 residues. CDR3 sequence: CASSPPRSGSGEQFF. The CDR3 DNA is TGTGCCAGCAGCCCCCCCCGGAGCGGGAGCGGTGAGCAGTTCTTC.

This CDR3 is CASSPSDRGQTEAFF. CDR3 nucleotide sequence: TGTGCCAGCAGCCCTTCGGACAGGGGGCAGACTGAAGCTTTCTTT. The V call is TRBV3-1, the J call TRBJ1-1; TRBD1 matches at 11 bases. V shed 4 bases, J shed 5 bases, and the junction held 6 bases outside the gene matches. CDR3 length: 15 residues. The V gene's germline CDR1 is LGHDT and CDR2 YNNKEL (reference sequence).

J is TRBJ2-7 and V is TRBV29-1; 7 nucleotides agree with TRBD2. Germline V CDR1 and CDR2: SQVTM, ANQGSEA. Trimming removed 6 bases from V and 2 bases from J; junction bases left unmatched: 16. This CDR3 is built from 16 residues. The CDR3 nucleotides read TGCAGCGTGGGGGGGAGAGCGGCCAGGCCCCCCTACGAGCAGTACTTC. The encoded protein is CSVGGRAARPPYEQYF.

This chain joins TRBV3-1 and TRBJ2-1; no clear D. The length of the CDR3 is 15 residues. CDR1 is LGHDT, CDR2 YNNKEL, per germline (reference sequence). With 1 base removed from V and 7 bases from J, the gap between germline ends came to 14 bases. CDR3 region: CASSQVRLTSNEQFF. CDR3 in DNA: TGTGCCAGCAGCCAAGTCCGACTGACTTCTAATGAGCAGTTCTTC.

V and J are TRBV3-1 and TRBJ2-6, with no clear D. This CDR3 contains 17 residues. Looked up from germline, CDR1 is LGHDT and CDR2 is YNNKEL (reference sequence). Trimming removed 6 bases at V and 2 bases at J, with 17 bases between. In DNA, the CDR3 is TGTGCCAGCAGTTATTCTCGGGTTTCTCCTGGGGCCAACGTCCTGACTTTC. It yields the protein CASSYSRVSPGANVLTF.

The J gene is TRBJ2-7, the V gene TRBV18, with 9 positions matching TRBD2. The germline gives CDR1 KGHSH, CDR2 LQKENI. With V trimmed by 6 bases and J by 7 bases, 13 bases remained unmatched. CDR3 size: 15 residues. The CDR3, as DNA: TGTGCCAGCTCGGAATCACTAGCGGGTTTTTGGGAGCAGTACTTC. Protein product: CASSESLAGFWEQYF.

The chain links TRBV29-1 to TRBJ2-5; D remains ambiguous. The V end lost 4 bases, the J end lost 5 bases, and 8 bases lay between the germline ends. This CDR3 comprises 11 residues. CDR1 is SQVTM and CDR2 is ANQGSEA in the germline V gene. The CDR3 here is CSVGPRETQYF. The CDR3 region has the DNA TGCAGCGTTGGGCCAAGGGAGACCCAGTACTTC.

The genes are TRBV2 and TRBJ2-4; possibly TRBD1 for D (6 bases). Per germline, CDR1 SNHLY and CDR2 FYNNEI. Trimming pared 3 bases from V and 15 bases from J, leaving 15 bases between. This CDR3 is built from 12 residues. The CDR3: CASSDPNRDGYF. CDR3 nucleotides: TGTGCCAGCAGTGACCCCAACAGGGACGGGTACTTC.

The V call is TRBV12-3 or TRBV12-4, the J call TRBJ2-3; D is undetermined. Trimming took off 2 bases at V and 0 bases at J, with 12 bases between the two ends. The CDR3 has 16 residues. The CDR3 region has the DNA TGTGCCAGCAGTTTACGATCTAAGTCTAGCACAGATACGCAGTATTTT. Its protein product is CASSLRSKSSTDTQYF.

This clonotype was counted between two and nine times. The rearrangement joins TRBV6-1 to TRBJ2-7; 9 positions agree with TRBD2. V lost 4 bases and J lost 0; bases outside the gene matches: 1. The CDR3 runs 14 residues. The germline V gene encodes CDR1 MNHNS and CDR2 SASEGT. The CDR3 DNA is TGTGCCAGCAGTGTAGCGGGAGACTCCTACGAGCAGTACTTC. Residues: CASSVAGDSYEQYF.

V gene TRBV7-9 combines with J gene TRBJ2-7; D gene ambiguous. The CDR3 is 12 amino acids. V gave up 5 bases and J gave up 5 bases, with 10 bases separating them. The V gene's germline CDR1 is SEHNR and CDR2 FQNEAQ (reference sequence). The CDR3 here is CASSPRAHEQYF. DNA of the CDR3: TGTGCCAGCAGCCCCCGGGCCCACGAGCAGTACTTC.

This chain connects TRBV5-1 to TRBJ2-6; D is unresolved. The germline CDR1 and CDR2 sequences are SGHRS and YFSETQ. Trimming took 4 bases from V and 6 from J, leaving 8 bases between them. The CDR3 runs 13 residues. This CDR3 reads CASSPSSANVLTF. The CDR3 nucleotides are TGCGCCAGCAGCCCTTCCTCGGCCAACGTCCTGACTTTC.

V is TRBV3-1 and J is TRBJ2-7; D not certain. The V end was cut by 1 base, the J end by 8 bases, with 9 bases between. Germline CDR1 is LGHDT and CDR2 is YNNKEL (reference sequence). This CDR3 has 12 amino acids. The CDR3 loop reads CASSQAQTKQYF. The CDR3, as DNA: TGTGCCAGCAGCCAAGCTCAGACCAAGCAGTACTTC.

This clonotype occurred once. V is TRBV29-1 and J is TRBJ1-1; D call uncertain. The V gene lost 4 bases and the J gene lost 1 base, with 7 bases spanning the gap. The CDR3 totals 12 residues. CDR1 and CDR2 from the germline V gene are SQVTM and ANQGSEA. The CDR3 here is CSVGRPNTEAFF. CDR3 bases: TGCAGCGTTGGCAGGCCGAACACTGAAGCTTTCTTT.

The rearrangement joins TRBV29-1 to TRBJ2-3; 9 nucleotides agree with TRBD2. This CDR3 has 15 amino acids. Germline V lookup: CDR1 SQVTM, CDR2 ANQGSEA. Germline trimming cut 0 bases from V and 1 base from J; bases unmatched to any gene: 2. DNA of the CDR3: TGCAGCGTTGAAGATCGGACTAGCGGCACAGATACGCAGTATTTT. Amino acid sequence: CSVEDRTSGTDTQYF.

V and J are TRBV28 and TRBJ2-7; TRBD2 is a possible D gene (6 bases). CDR1 and CDR2 (germline): MDHEN, SYDVKM. V lost 6 bases, J lost 1 base, and 16 bases lay in between. The CDR3 has 15 amino acids. The CDR3 DNA follows: TGTGCCAGCAGCCCTCCGGGGGAGGAGTCCTACGAGCAGTACTTC. Translated: CASSPPGEESYEQYF.

The rearrangement joins TRBV4-2 to TRBJ2-7, with D possibly called TRBD1 or TRBD2 (5 bases each). The CDR3 has 14 residues. V shed 7 bases and J shed 3 bases, with 16 bases lying between them. In germline, CDR1 is LGHNA, CDR2 YNFKEQ. The CDR3 coding sequence is TGTGCCAGCACCCCAGACAGCGGCCGCTACGAGCAGTACTTC. Its translation is CASTPDSGRYEQYF.

In its sample, this clonotype was seen once. V is TRBV30 and J is TRBJ2-5, with 7 bases matching TRBD1. Germline V gene sequence: CDR1 GTSNPN, CDR2 SVGIG (reference sequence). J was trimmed by 5 bases and V by 0 bases; bases with no gene match: 12. CDR3 length: 16 residues. The CDR3 here is CAWSVGLGTDGETQYF. The DNA for the CDR3 is TGTGCCTGGAGTGTAGGGCTCGGGACAGACGGCGAGACCCAGTACTTC. Filled out from reference TRBV30 and TRBJ2-5, the complete variable domain reads SQTIHQWPATLVQPVGSPLSLECTVEGTSNPNLYWYRQAAGRGLQLLFYSVGIGQISSEVPQNLSASRPQDRQFILSSKKLLLSDSGFYLCAWSVGLGTDGETQYFGPGTRLLVL.

The chain couples TRBV28 to TRBJ2-7; D is possibly TRBD2 (6 bases). This CDR3 is 15 amino acids long. Trimming pared 8 bases from V and 1 base from J, leaving 18 bases between. The germline CDR1 and CDR2 sequences are MDHEN and SYDVKM. The CDR3 DNA reads TGTGCCAGCTACCGCCGGGTGGGGGGATCCTACGAGCAGTACTTC. Its protein product is CASYRRVGGSYEQYF.

The chain is built from TRBV12-3 or TRBV12-4 and TRBJ2-5, with a weak D call TRBD1 (5 bases). The germline V and J ends were trimmed by 7 bases and 1 base, with 10 bases remaining between them. The CDR3 runs 13 residues. CDR3 protein: CASTLDIQETQYF. CDR3 nucleotide sequence: TGTGCCAGCACCCTGGACATCCAAGAGACCCAGTACTTC.

The chain recombines TRBV5-1 with TRBJ1-5; TRBD1 matches at 7 bases. CDR1 is SGHRS, CDR2 YFSETQ, per germline. The V segment lost 4 bases and the J segment 2 bases; nucleotides outside the gene matches: 3. This CDR3 has 14 residues. The CDR3: CASSDTGGNQPQHF. The CDR3 DNA follows: TGCGCCAGCAGCGACACAGGGGGCAATCAGCCCCAGCATTTT.